This T cell receptor beta chain was found in a study of blood T cell repertoires in COVID-19. Produced via immunoSEQ multiplex PCR; TCRdb's table is partial and in-frame only. Among some 200,000 clones, about 90% were seen once, and the ten largest hold 0.95% to 1.5%. The sample taken for sequencing was peripheral blood. This clonotype was sampled from a man under 40 with acute or convalescent COVID-19.

CDR3 coding DNA: TGTGCCAGCAGCTTAGGGGGAGCCTCCTACGAGCAGTACTTC. Translation: CASSLGGASYEQYF. The chain recombines TRBV11-2 with TRBJ2-7; D is possibly TRBD2 (5 bases). The germline CDR1 and CDR2 sequences are SGHAT and FQNNGV. The CDR3 contains 14 residues. The V and J ends lost 1 base and 0 bases respectively, with 7 bases between them. The variable domain in full, with the rest retrieved from reference TRBV11-2 and TRBJ2-7, is EAGVAQSPRYKIIEKRQSVAFWCNPISGHATLYWYQQILGQGPKLLIQFQNNGVVDDSQLPKDRFSAERLKGVDSTLKIQPAKLEDSAVYLCASSLGGASYEQYFGPGTRLTVT.